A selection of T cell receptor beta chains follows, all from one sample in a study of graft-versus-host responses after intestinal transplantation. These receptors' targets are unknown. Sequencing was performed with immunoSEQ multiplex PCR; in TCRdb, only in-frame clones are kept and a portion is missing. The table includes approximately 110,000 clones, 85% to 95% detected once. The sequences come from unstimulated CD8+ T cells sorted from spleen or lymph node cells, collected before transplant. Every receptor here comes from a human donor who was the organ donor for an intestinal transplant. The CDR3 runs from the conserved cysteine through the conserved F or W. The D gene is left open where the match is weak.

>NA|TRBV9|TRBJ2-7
TGTGCCAGCAGTGACAATACCCACGAGCAGTACTTC
CASSDNTHEQYF
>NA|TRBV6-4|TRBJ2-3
TGTGCCAGCAGTGATGAAACAGGGGGGGTAGATACGCAGTATTTT
CASSDETGGVDTQYF
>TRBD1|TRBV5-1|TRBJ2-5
TGCGCCAGCAGCTTTACAGGGGGCCCAGCAGAGACCCAGTACTTC
CASSFTGGPAETQYF
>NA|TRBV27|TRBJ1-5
TGTGCCAGCAGTTTACGCGGGTACGGTCAGCCCCAGCATTTT
CASSLRGYGQPQHF
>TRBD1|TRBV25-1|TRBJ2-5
TGTGCCAGCAGCCCTACAGGGGCCCTGTACCAAGAGACCCAGTACTTC
CASSPTGALYQETQYF
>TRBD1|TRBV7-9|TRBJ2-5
TGTGCCAGCAGCTTTGCAGGGGGCCGGGCACCAGAGACCCAGTACTTC
CASSFAGGRAPETQYF
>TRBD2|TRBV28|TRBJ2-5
TGTGCCAGCAGTTTACTTCCCGTAATAGCGGGGCAAGAGACCCAGTACTTC
CASSLLPVIAGQETQYF
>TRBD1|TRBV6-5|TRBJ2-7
TGTGCCAGCAGTTACACCGGGACAGGGGGTAACGAGCAGTACTTC
CASSYTGTGGNEQYF
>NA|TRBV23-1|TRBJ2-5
TGCGCCAGCAGTGACAGGCAAGAGACCCAGTACTTC
CASSDRQETQYF
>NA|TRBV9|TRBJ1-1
TGTGCCAGCAGCCCCTACACGAAGGGGAACACTGAAGCTTTCTTT
CASSPYTKGNTEAFF
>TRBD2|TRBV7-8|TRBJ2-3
TGTGCCAGCAGCGCCCGACTAGCGGGCGCAGATACGCAGTATTTT
CASSARLAGADTQYF
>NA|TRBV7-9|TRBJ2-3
TGTGCCAGCAGCTTACCGGGGAACTCAGATACGCAGTATTTT
CASSLPGNSDTQYF
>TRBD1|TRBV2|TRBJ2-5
TGTGCCACCGAGGGACAGGGAAGGGGCGAGACCCAGTACTTC
CATEGQGRGETQYF
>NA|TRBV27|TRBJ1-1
TGTGCCAGCAGTTTATCCAGGGGCACTGAAGCTTTCTTT
CASSLSRGTEAFF
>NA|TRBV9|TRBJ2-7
TGTGCCAGCAGCGTAGGGACAGACCACGAGCAGTACTTC
CASSVGTDHEQYF
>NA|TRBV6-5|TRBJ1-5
TGTGCCAGCAGCCCCGCGGGCGGTAGCAATCAGCCCCAGCATTTT
CASSPAGGSNQPQHF
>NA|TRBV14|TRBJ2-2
TGTGCCAGCAGCCAAGATCGTCGCGGGGAGCTGTTTTTT
CASSQDRRGELFF
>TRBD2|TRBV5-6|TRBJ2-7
TGTGCCAGCAGCTCCCCCGGGGACTACTACTCCTACGAGCAGTACTTC
CASSSPGDYYSYEQYF
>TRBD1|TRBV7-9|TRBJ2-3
TGTGCCAGCAGCCCGTGGACAGGTGGAGATACGCAGTATTTT
CASSPWTGGDTQYF
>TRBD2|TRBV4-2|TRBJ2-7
TGTGCCAGCAGCCAAGAAATCATACTAGCGGGAGTCCACGAGCAGTACTTC
CASSQEIILAGVHEQYF